These 25 T cell receptor beta chains originate from one sample sequenced in a study of shared T cell receptors in the human thymus. TCRdb's copy holds only in-frame clones and misses some; the assay was immunoSEQ multiplex PCR. Found here are about 380,000 clones, approximately 95% of them singletons; the top ten hold approximately 0.018%. The sample consisted of thymocytes. These receptors all stem from a human donor.

CDR3 amino acids: CAWSLQGIQPQHF. In nucleotides, the CDR3 is TGTGCCTGGAGTCTACAGGGGATTCAGCCCCAGCATTTT. The chain recombines TRBV30 with TRBJ1-5, with 7 nucleotides matching TRBD1. Germline loops: CDR1 GTSNPN, CDR2 SVGIG (reference sequence). CDR3 size: 13 residues. V shed 2 bases and J 6 bases; nucleotides not matched to a gene: 4.

The chain joins TRBV19 to TRBJ2-7; no reliable D call. This CDR3 has 15 residues. Germline loops: CDR1 LNHDA, CDR2 SQIVND (reference sequence). V was shortened by 0 bases and J by 2 bases, with 11 bases between the two germline ends. CDR3 sequence reads: CASSIDQKGPYEQYF. CDR3 in DNA: TGTGCCAGTAGTATAGATCAAAAGGGCCCCTACGAGCAGTACTTC.

This chain joins TRBV14 and TRBJ2-2; 8 nucleotides align to TRBD2. CDR3 length equals 18 residues. The J segment lost 6 bases and the V segment lost 0 bases, leaving 12 bases of the junction unmatched. The germline gives CDR1 SGHDN, CDR2 FVKESK. The CDR3 nucleotides are TGTGCCAGCAGCCAAGAATCTTTAGTGGCTAGCGGGCCCGGGGAGCTGTTTTTT. Amino acids: CASSQESLVASGPGELFF.

This sequence joins TRBV28 and TRBJ1-3, with 8 bases fitting TRBD1. Germline CDR1 reads MDHEN; CDR2 reads SYDVKM. Trimming at V came to 4 bases and at J to 0 bases, leaving 8 bases not matched to a gene. This CDR3 has 17 amino acids. The CDR3 protein is CASSSRSQGASGNTIYF. CDR3 in DNA: TGTGCCAGCAGTTCTCGGTCTCAGGGGGCCTCTGGAAACACCATATATTTT.

This clone was seen only a few times. V and J are TRBV11-2 and TRBJ2-7; D is uncertain. The CDR3 runs 11 residues. Germline V gives CDR1 SGHAT, CDR2 FQNNGV. Trimming removed 5 bases from V and 6 bases from J, with 8 bases in between. The CDR3 loop is CASSQPAEQYF. The CDR3 DNA is TGTGCCAGCAGCCAACCCGCCGAGCAGTACTTC.

The J gene is TRBJ2-7, the V gene TRBV7-2; D is possibly TRBD1 or TRBD2 (5 bases each). The V and J ends lost 5 bases and 5 bases respectively, with 22 bases between them. CDR1 and CDR2 from the germline V gene are SGHTA and FQGNSA. The CDR3 totals 16 residues. In nucleotides, the CDR3 is TGTGCCAGCAGCAACACACCGGGACCGGGTTCCCACGAGCAGTACTTC. Translating it yields CASSNTPGPGSHEQYF. The whole variable domain, remainder taken from reference TRBV7-2 and TRBJ2-7, is GAGVSQSPSNKVTEKGKDVELRCDPISGHTALYWYRQSLGQGLEFLIYFQGNSAPDKSGLPSDRFSAERTGGSVSTLTIQRTQQEDSAVYLCASSNTPGPGSHEQYFGPGTRLTVT.

In DNA form, the CDR3 reads TGCGCCAGCAGCCAAGGAGGGGGCAGGAACCCCTACGAGCAGTACTTC. Translation gives CASSQGGGRNPYEQYF. The rearrangement joins TRBV4-1 to TRBJ2-7, with 7 bases matching TRBD1. The CDR3 is made up of 16 amino acids. CDR1 and CDR2 from the germline V gene are MGHRA and YSYEKL. The V and J ends lost 1 base and 2 bases, in that order; junction bases with no gene match: 8.

Turning to this clone: Within the sample, other DNA sequences also encode this same CDR3. V is TRBV18 and J is TRBJ2-3; D gene uncertain. In germline, CDR1 is KGHSH, CDR2 LQKENI. The CDR3 has 12 amino acids. The V end lost 0 bases, the J end lost 6 bases, and 4 bases lay between the germline ends. The CDR3 spells CASSPPADTQYF. In nucleotides, the CDR3 is TGTGCCAGCTCACCACCCGCGGATACGCAGTATTTT.

The V gene is TRBV6-1, the J gene TRBJ1-4; D is ambiguous. Germline-derived CDR1 and CDR2 are MNHNS and SASEGT. The ends were cut back, 0 bases at V and 8 bases at J, with 13 bases in the middle. This CDR3 has 15 amino acids. The CDR3 sequence: CASSEARPPGEKLFF. The CDR3 DNA sequence: TGTGCCAGCAGTGAAGCTCGTCCACCCGGGGAAAAACTGTTTTTT.

The rearrangement joins TRBV4-1 to TRBJ1-4; D might be TRBD1 (5 bases). V was clipped by 2 bases and J by 4 bases, with 14 bases between them. This CDR3 contains 16 residues. Germline V gene data show CDR1 as MGHRA and CDR2 as YSYEKL. The CDR3 loop reads CASSQLGRTRNEKLFF. The CDR3, as DNA: TGCGCCAGCAGCCAATTAGGTCGGACACGTAATGAAAAACTGTTTTTT.

The V gene is TRBV28, the J gene TRBJ2-3; D possibly uses TRBD1 or TRBD2 (5 bases each). This CDR3 is built from 15 residues. From germline, CDR1 is MDHEN and CDR2 SYDVKM. Trimming removed 0 bases from V and 2 bases from J, with 9 bases in between. Here the CDR3 reads CASSLWGPHTDTQYF. The CDR3 DNA reads as TGTGCCAGCAGTTTATGGGGACCACACACAGATACGCAGTATTTT.

This chain joins TRBV4-3 and TRBJ2-1; no clear D gene. V was pared by 3 bases and J by 3 bases, with 12 bases between. The CDR3 covers 15 residues. The germline V gene has CDR1 LGHNA and CDR2 YSLEER. CDR3 amino acids: CASSQEYPYYNEQFF. The DNA of the CDR3 is TGCGCCAGCAGCCAGGAATACCCATACTACAATGAGCAGTTCTTC.

The chain is built from TRBV10-3 and TRBJ2-7, with D possibly called TRBD1 or TRBD2 (7 bases each). The CDR3 extends over 16 amino acids. Trimming took off 0 bases at V and 4 bases at J, with 16 bases between the two ends. Germline lookup yields CDR1 ENHRY and CDR2 SYGVKD. The CDR3 reads CAISESRVRGGYEQYF. As DNA, the CDR3 is TGTGCCATCAGTGAGTCGAGAGTCAGGGGGGGTTACGAGCAGTACTTC.

The gene calls are TRBV30 and TRBJ2-5, with a possible D match to TRBD1 (5 bases). The CDR3 is 12 residues long. CDR1 is GTSNPN and CDR2 is SVGIG in the germline V gene (reference sequence). Trimming stripped 8 bases from V and 5 bases from J, with 15 bases between. The CDR3 DNA is TGTGCCACCAACCCAGGGATGGAGACCCAGTACTTC. The encoded protein is CATNPGMETQYF.

The chain carries TRBV9 and TRBJ2-2; TRBD1 aligns across 10 bases. CDR1 SGDLS and CDR2 YYNGEE come from the germline V gene. This CDR3 has 17 residues. V lost 0 bases and J lost 4; bases outside the gene matches: 6. DNA for the CDR3: TGTGCCAGCAGCGTAGGTGGGACAGGGGCGTTCACCGGGGAGCTGTTTTTT. It yields the protein CASSVGGTGAFTGELFF.

The chain is built from TRBV19 and TRBJ2-4; 7 positions agree with TRBD1. V trimming: 7 bases; J trimming: 6 bases; junction bases outside the gene matches: 12. The CDR3 has 15 residues. CDR1 is LNHDA and CDR2 is SQIVND in the germline V gene (reference sequence). The CDR3 DNA is TGTGCCAGTACCCTTGACAAATGGGACAGAAACATTCAGTACTTC. This encodes CASTLDKWDRNIQYF.

V and J are TRBV7-8 and TRBJ1-2, with D possibly matching TRBD1 (6 bases). Germline assignment: CDR1 SGHVS and CDR2 FQNEAQ. This CDR3 comprises 19 residues. The V and J ends lost 2 bases and 8 bases respectively, with 30 bases between them. The CDR3 DNA follows: TGTGCCAGCAGCTTAAGAAACTCGTCGGGGCAGCCGGGACATCGAGGCTACACCTTC. Translation gives CASSLRNSSGQPGHRGYTF.

The gene calls are TRBV4-3 and TRBJ2-7; 7 nucleotides agree with TRBD1. V shed 0 bases and J 3 bases; nucleotides not matched to a gene: 8. This CDR3 comprises 16 residues. In germline, CDR1 is LGHNA, CDR2 YSLEER. The CDR3 loop is CASSQDRDRPYYEQYF. CDR3 in DNA: TGCGCCAGCAGCCAAGATCGGGACAGACCCTACTACGAGCAGTACTTC.

This clone was detected only a few times. The J gene is TRBJ1-5, the V gene TRBV11-2; no clear D gene. This CDR3 has 18 residues. Trimming removed 0 bases from V and 6 bases from J, with 21 bases in between. Germline CDR1 is SGHAT and CDR2 is FQNNGV. In DNA form, the CDR3 reads TGTGCCAGCAGCTTAGAGGTCCCAGATACAGCCAGCGGTCAGCCCCAGCATTTT. Amino acids: CASSLEVPDTASGQPQHF.

This clone came up once. V is TRBV29-1 and J is TRBJ1-2; TRBD1 matches at 8 bases. The CDR3 runs 13 residues. Per the germline V gene, CDR1 is SQVTM and CDR2 is ANQGSEA. V lost 5 bases to trimming and J lost 2 bases; unmatched junction nucleotides: 4. CDR3 DNA sequence: TGCAGCGTTAAGGGGACAGGCAACTATGGCTACACCTTC. Its translation is CSVKGTGNYGYTF.

This chain joins TRBV28 and TRBJ1-3, with D perhaps matching TRBD1 (5 bases). Trimming cost V 6 bases and J 6 bases, with 18 bases left between them. This CDR3 region has 15 residues. Germline V gives CDR1 MDHEN, CDR2 SYDVKM. The CDR3 nucleotides are TGTGCCAGCAGCGAGGCGGGACGGAGGGTAAACACCATATATTTT. Translation gives CASSEAGRRVNTIYF.

The V gene is TRBV28, the J gene TRBJ2-5; 8 bases map to TRBD2. The DNA end favors TRBJ2-7, so the J call may be wrong. The germline gives CDR1 MDHEN, CDR2 SYDVKM. The CDR3 is 16 residues long. The CDR3, as DNA: TGTGCCAGCAGGACTATCAGCGGGAGATACTCCTACGAGCAGTACTTC. Protein: CASRTISGRYSYEQYF.

CDR3 bases: TGTGCCAGCATCGGACAGGGGAGCTATGGCTACACCTTC. Translation gives CASIGQGSYGYTF. The chain links TRBV6-6 to TRBJ1-2; 9 bases align to TRBD1. CDR1 is MNHNY, CDR2 SVGAGI, per germline (reference sequence). The CDR3 runs 13 residues. V shed 7 bases and J 4 bases; nucleotides not matched to a gene: 4.

This chain connects TRBV18 to TRBJ1-1; D is unclear. In germline, CDR1 is KGHSH, CDR2 LQKENI. The CDR3 is 14 amino acids. The V and J ends lost 0 bases and 1 base respectively, with 6 bases between them. The CDR3 bases are TGTGCCAGCTCACCACCGGGAAAGAACACTGAAGCTTTCTTT. It specifies CASSPPGKNTEAFF.

V is TRBV19 and J is TRBJ2-3; 7 bases are shared with TRBD2. Germline V lookup: CDR1 LNHDA, CDR2 SQIVND (reference sequence). J was trimmed by 1 base and V by 5 bases; bases with no gene match: 21. The CDR3 is 20 amino acids. As DNA, the CDR3 is TGTGCCAGTAGTGTCCCGAGAGAGACTAGCCAAACGGGTGGCACAGATACGCAGTATTTT. Translated: CASSVPRETSQTGGTDTQYF.